This T cell receptor (beta chain) was obtained from a study of blood T cell repertoires in COVID-19. For the study at large: Specimens from acute and convalescent COVID-19 originated in the United States, Italy and Spain. T cells, B-cell-depleted T cells, or PBMCs provided the cDNA or gDNA that served as material.

As originally analysed: Quantification of nucleated cells was approximated via reference gene primer amplification. Only in-frame clones appear in the TCRdb table, and some are missing; sequencing was by immunoSEQ multiplex PCR. Clone size and V and J calls were adopted from that table, with D and trimming inferred from the DNA. In the table there are tens of thousands of clones, 79% of which are singletons. Sequences were obtained from peripheral blood. This sequence originates from a man between 60 and 70 years old with active or convalescent COVID-19.

The CDR3 spells CASSYGGGQYEQYF. CDR3 in DNA: TGTGCCAGCAGTTACGGCGGGGGGCAATACGAGCAGTACTTC. This chain joins TRBV6-5 and TRBJ2-7, with TRBD2 identical over 8 bases. This CDR3 is 14 amino acids long. From germline, CDR1 is MNHEY and CDR2 SVGAGI. V gave up 2 bases and J gave up 4 bases; unmatched junction bases: 4.